These 32 T cell receptor beta chains originate from one sample sequenced in a study of T-cell memory formation after mild COVID-19. MiXCR was run by TCRdb on the 5' RACE reads, yielding one entry per CDR3 protein. The repertoire consists of almost 350,000 distinct CDR3 sequences, with more than 20% occurring once and the leading ten covering around a fifth. The sequenced material came from PBMCs or a T cell subset sorted from them (not recorded which). These TCRs come from a man aged 18-30 years who had mild COVID-19 (a few samples of this study predate the infection). Cell type and time point are not known.

Ten or more counts support this clonotype. The chain has TRBV12-5 and TRBJ2-5; no clear D gene. Trimming cost V 4 bases and J 3 bases, with 12 bases left between them. Germline values: CDR1 LGHNT, CDR2 FRNRAP. This CDR3 is 14 amino acids long. CDR3 sequence (DNA): TGTGCTAGTGGTTCCCGACCCCTGGAAGAGACCCAGTACTTC. This sequence encodes CASGSRPLEETQYF.

This clonotype has a handful of counts. The V and J genes are TRBV27 and TRBJ2-7; no firm D call. The CDR3 loop spans 15 amino acids. V was shortened by 3 bases and J by 0 bases, with 12 bases between the two germline ends. The germline V gene encodes CDR1 MNHEY and CDR2 SMNVEV (reference sequence). CDR3 sequence (DNA): TGTGCCAGCAGTTTGGGTGGGGTGAGCTCCTACGAGCAGTACTTC. Its translation is CASSLGGVSSYEQYF.

This clonotype was detected many times. The chain employs TRBV19 and TRBJ1-2; no clear D. CDR3 length equals 10 residues. Trimming cost V 7 bases and J 7 bases, with 7 bases left between them. In germline, CDR1 is LNHDA, CDR2 SQIVND (reference sequence). CDR3: CASKGGGYTF. CDR3 DNA: TGTGCCAGTAAGGGAGGTGGCTACACCTTC.

This clonotype has just a few counts. The chain recombines TRBV6-2 or TRBV6-3 with TRBJ1-5; the D gene is possibly TRBD1 (5 bases). This CDR3 has 15 amino acids. Germline values: CDR1 MNHEY, CDR2 SVGEGT. V was trimmed by 2 bases and J by 3 bases, leaving 11 bases between them. CDR3 amino acids: CASSYASGLNQPQHF. For the CDR3, the DNA is TGTGCCAGCAGTTACGCGTCAGGGCTCAATCAGCCCCAGCATTTT.

The chain recombines TRBV19 with TRBJ2-3; a weak D match, TRBD1 (5 bases). The CDR3 contains 14 residues. The V and J ends lost 5 bases and 4 bases respectively, with 13 bases between them. From germline, CDR1 is LNHDA and CDR2 SQIVND (reference sequence). The CDR3 DNA reads TGTGCCAGTAGTCCCAGTGGGGCGGCAGATACGCAGTATTTT. Amino acids: CASSPSGAADTQYF.

The chain uses TRBV6-6 and TRBJ2-7; no definite D call. V was shortened by 3 bases and J by 4 bases, with 7 bases between the two germline ends. Germline V lookup: CDR1 MNHNY, CDR2 SVGAGI (reference sequence). This CDR3 is 12 amino acids long. DNA of the CDR3: TGTGCCAGCAGTTATTACAAATACGAGCAGTACGTC. This codes for CASSYYKYEQYV.

This clonotype occurred a few times. At one end, the junction sequence differs from germline, possibly due to a read error. This chain joins TRBV27 and TRBJ2-4; 8 bases match TRBD2. Germline V gene sequence: CDR1 MNHEY, CDR2 SMNVEV (reference sequence). The CDR3 length is 16 residues. CDR3 sequence reads: CSSSPTSVWPKNIQYF. CDR3 DNA sequence: TGTTCCAGCAGCCCGACTAGCGTCTGGCCCAAAAACATTCAGTACTTC.

The chain uses TRBV6-5 and TRBJ1-1; perhaps TRBD1 as D (5 bases). CDR3 length: 13 amino acids. The germline V gene encodes CDR1 MNHEY and CDR2 SVGAGI. The V end lost 7 bases, the J end lost 0 bases, and 9 bases lay between the germline ends. CDR3 in amino acids: CASNQGVNTEAFF. The CDR3 DNA is TGTGCCAGCAACCAGGGAGTGAACACTGAAGCTTTCTTT.

This clonotype was seen a handful of times. J is TRBJ1-1 and V is TRBV3-1, with D possibly being TRBD1 (6 bases). Trimming removed 5 bases from V and 4 bases from J, with 17 bases in between. The CDR3 has 15 amino acids. The germline gives CDR1 LGHDT, CDR2 YNNKEL (reference sequence). CDR3 coding DNA: TGTGCCAGCAGCTCCTATATCGGCAGGGGCACTGAAGCTTTCTTT. Its translation: CASSSYIGRGTEAFF.

This clonotype was seen only a few times. The gene calls are TRBV10-3 and TRBJ2-3; 12 positions match TRBD2. The length of the CDR3 is 20 residues. V shed 0 bases and J 3 bases; nucleotides not matched to a gene: 13. Germline V gene lookup returns CDR1 ENHRY and CDR2 SYGVKD. For the CDR3, the DNA is TGTGCCATCAGTGAGTCCCCCACGACGACTAGCGGGGGCTATACAGATACGCAGTATTTT. Its protein is CAISESPTTTSGGYTDTQYF.

This clonotype was counted a few times. The rearrangement joins TRBV5-1 to TRBJ1-1; D is unclear. The CDR3 contains 14 residues. V was trimmed by 2 bases and J by 1 base, leaving 9 bases between them. Germline V gene sequence: CDR1 SGHRS, CDR2 YFSETQ. This CDR3 is CASSFLDGNTEAFF. In nucleotides, the CDR3 is TGCGCCAGCAGCTTCCTGGACGGGAACACTGAAGCTTTCTTT.

The J gene is TRBJ1-1, the V gene TRBV12-3 or TRBV12-4; TRBD1 might be the D (5 bases). V lost 3 bases and J 4 bases, leaving 15 bases between the germline ends. The CDR3 runs to 15 residues. DNA for the CDR3: TGTGCCAGCAGTTTCGACCGACAGAGGATCACTGAAGCTTTCTTT. Translation gives CASSFDRQRITEAFF.

There are many counts of this clonotype. The V and J genes are TRBV20-1 and TRBJ2-5, with D unclear. Germline CDR1 and CDR2: DFQATT and SNEGSKA (reference sequence). The CDR3 runs to 15 residues. Trimming stripped 3 bases from V and 4 bases from J, with 18 bases between. In nucleotides, the CDR3 is TGCAGTGCTAGGGCGGCCGGTGGGGTAGGAGAGACCCAGTACTTC. It specifies CSARAAGGVGETQYF.

V and J are TRBV15 and TRBJ1-1, with D maybe TRBD1 (5 bases). V shed 0 bases and J shed 5 bases, with 16 bases lying between them. This CDR3 is 16 amino acids long. Looked up from germline, CDR1 is LNHNV and CDR2 is YYDKDF (reference sequence). CDR3 residues: CATSRDRRERGTEAFF. The CDR3 coding sequence is TGTGCCACCAGCAGAGACCGCAGGGAGCGGGGTACTGAAGCTTTCTTT.

The chain couples TRBV20-1 to TRBJ2-2, with D hard to call. The CDR3 is made up of 14 amino acids. Trimming stripped 3 bases from V and 0 bases from J, with 8 bases between. The germline gives CDR1 DFQATT, CDR2 SNEGSKA (reference sequence). In DNA form, the CDR3 reads TGCAGTGCTAGTGGCCAGGCGAACACCGGGGAGCTGTTTTTT. This codes for CSASGQANTGELFF.

This clonotype has a handful of counts. This sequence joins TRBV6-2 or TRBV6-3 and TRBJ1-1; D is uncertain. Trimming cost V 6 bases and J 0 bases, with 17 bases left between them. The germline CDR1 and CDR2 sequences are MNHEY and SVGEGT. The CDR3 sequence is 16 residues long. The CDR3 spells CASSQTQSGVNTEAFF. CDR3 sequence (DNA): TGTGCCAGCAGCCAGACCCAAAGCGGCGTGAACACTGAAGCTTTCTTT.

J is TRBJ2-7 and V is TRBV6-1; 9 bases are shared with TRBD1. The CDR3 is made up of 14 amino acids. Germline CDR1 MNHNS, CDR2 SASEGT. The trim removed 6 bases at V and 3 bases at J, leaving 6 bases unmatched. DNA of the CDR3: TGTGCCAGCAGAAATACAGGGGGCAGCTACGAGCAGTACTTC. Translation: CASRNTGGSYEQYF.

This clonotype was recorded at least ten times. This rearrangement joins TRBV10-3 to TRBJ1-6; TRBD1 might be the D (5 bases). From germline, CDR1 is ENHRY and CDR2 SYGVKD. CDR3 length: 15 residues. The V end lost 0 bases, the J end lost 9 bases, and 12 bases lay between the germline ends. CDR3 in amino acids: CAISESGVPGSPLHF. The CDR3 DNA reads TGTGCCATCAGTGAGTCGGGGGTTCCAGGTTCACCCCTCCACTTT.

There are a few counts of this clonotype. The chain uses TRBV7-6 and TRBJ1-2; D call uncertain. V was cut by 5 bases and J by 5 bases, with 18 bases left in between. The CDR3 is 15 residues long. CDR1 and CDR2 from the germline V gene are SGHVS and FNYEAQ. This chain's CDR3 is CASSPITAERYGYTF. The CDR3 region has the DNA TGTGCCAGCAGCCCCATAACGGCGGAGAGGTATGGCTACACCTTC. The full variable domain, with the rest looked up from reference TRBV7-6 and TRBJ1-2, is GAGVSQSPRYKVTKRGQDVALRCDPISGHVSLYWYRQALGQGPEFLTYFNYEAQQDKSGLPNDRFSAERPEGSISTLTIQRTEQRDSAMYRCASSPITAERYGYTFGSGTRLTVV.

This clonotype occurred many times. The junction departs from germline at one end; a sequencing error may be responsible. V gene TRBV29-1 combines with J gene TRBJ2-1; D possibly matches TRBD1 or TRBD2 (5 bases each). Germline V gene sequence: CDR1 SQVTM, CDR2 ANQGSEA. This CDR3 is built from 12 residues. This CDR3 is CSIEWDGNEQFF. The CDR3 DNA sequence: TGCAGCATTGAGTGGGACGGGAATGAGCAGTTCTTC.

This clonotype appeared a few times. This rearrangement joins TRBV10-3 to TRBJ2-3, with 7 bases aligning to TRBD2. CDR1 and CDR2 (germline): ENHRY, SYGVKD. V shed 7 bases, J shed 2 bases, and the junction held 9 bases outside the gene matches. The CDR3 extends over 15 amino acids. The CDR3 DNA follows: TGTGCCATCAACTCCCGGGGGGATACCACAGATACGCAGTATTTT. This codes for CAINSRGDTTDTQYF.

The chain links TRBV19 to TRBJ1-4; no clear D. The germline V gene encodes CDR1 LNHDA and CDR2 SQIVND (reference sequence). V was cut by 5 bases and J by 5 bases, with 18 bases left in between. The CDR3 covers 16 residues. The CDR3 is CASSPMLARGNEKLFF. CDR3 DNA sequence: TGTGCCAGTAGTCCCATGTTAGCCCGCGGGAATGAAAAACTGTTTTTT.

This CDR3 is CASSETALTGEQYV. In DNA form, the CDR3 reads TGTGCCAGCAGTGAAACTGCACTAACGGGCGAGCAGTACGTC. The V gene is TRBV2, the J gene TRBJ2-7, with D hard to call. Per germline, CDR1 SNHLY and CDR2 FYNNEI. V was pared by 2 bases and J by 6 bases, with 14 bases between. This CDR3 spans 14 amino acids.

The V and J genes are TRBV6-2 or TRBV6-3 and TRBJ2-7; D possibly corresponds to TRBD1 (8 bases). Germline V gene data show CDR1 as MNHEY and CDR2 as SVGEGT. Trimming removed 0 bases at V and 0 bases at J, with 12 bases between. This CDR3 comprises 16 residues. The CDR3 bases are TGTGCCAGCAGTTACTCGACAGGGGAGGGCTCCTACGAGCAGTACGTC. Amino acids: CASSYSTGEGSYEQYV.

This clonotype has just a few counts. For the CDR3, the DNA is TGCGCCAGCAGCCCTCAACCCCGAGGGCGAAGGAACAACGAAAAACTGTTTTTT. Translated, it gives CASSPQPRGRRNNEKLFF. V gene TRBV4-3 combines with J gene TRBJ1-4, with unresolved D. Germline V gene data show CDR1 as LGHNA and CDR2 as YSLEER. V gave up 4 bases and J gave up 8 bases, with 26 bases separating them. This CDR3 is 18 amino acids long.

J is TRBJ2-3 and V is TRBV3-1; 10 positions match TRBD2. V dropped 4 bases and J dropped 2; count of bases not matched to a gene: 3. The CDR3 sequence is 15 residues long. Germline V lookup: CDR1 LGHDT, CDR2 YNNKEL (reference sequence). The chain's CDR3 is CASSPSGGLTDTQYF. CDR3 nucleotide sequence: TGTGCCAGCAGCCCTAGCGGGGGACTCACAGATACGCAGTATTTT.

This clonotype showed up just a few times. V usage is TRBV3-1 and J usage is TRBJ2-7, with 9 bases fitting TRBD1. The germline V gene has CDR1 LGHDT and CDR2 YNNKEL (reference sequence). The length of the CDR3 is 13 residues. V lost 9 bases, J lost 3 bases, and 6 bases stayed unmatched. CDR3 coding DNA: TGTGCCAGAGAGGACAGGGGAATCTACGAGCAGTACTTC. This translates into CAREDRGIYEQYF.

This clonotype occurred a few times. The V gene is TRBV4-1, the J gene TRBJ2-5; 7 nucleotides agree with TRBD2. The CDR3 is 16 amino acids. CDR1 and CDR2 from the germline V gene are MGHRA and YSYEKL. The V and J ends lost 4 bases and 1 base, in that order; junction bases with no gene match: 9. CDR3 DNA: TGCGCCAGCAGCCTCTTGGGGGGGGTGTCCCAAGAGACCCAGTACTTC. Translated, it gives CASSLLGGVSQETQYF.

A word on this clonotype: At one end the junction does not follow the germline gene, possibly because of a read error. The V gene is TRBV4-3, the J gene TRBJ1-4; TRBD1 matches at 8 bases. Germline V lookup: CDR1 LGHNA, CDR2 YSLEER. CDR3 size: 15 residues. The CDR3 loop is CASSKEDRDDEKLFF. DNA of the CDR3: TGCGCCAGCAGCAAAGAGGACAGGGACGATGAAAAACTGTTTTTT.

The rearrangement uses TRBV10-3 and TRBJ1-4; D might be TRBD1 (5 bases). Germline CDR1 ENHRY, CDR2 SYGVKD. There are 16 residues in the CDR3. Trimming removed 10 bases from V and 5 bases from J, with 23 bases in between. This CDR3 is CATAVGRGAVNEKLFF. In nucleotides, the CDR3 is TGTGCCACCGCAGTAGGCCGTGGGGCAGTGAATGAAAAACTGTTTTTT.

This chain links TRBV20-1 with TRBJ2-3; the match to TRBD2 covers 9 bases. The V gene end was trimmed by 1 base and the J gene end by 1 base; junction bases not matched to a gene: 6. The CDR3 totals 16 residues. Germline CDR1 is DFQATT and CDR2 is SNEGSKA (reference sequence). The CDR3: CSARGLAVQRTDTQYF. The CDR3 DNA follows: TGCAGTGCTAGAGGACTAGCGGTTCAACGCACAGATACGCAGTATTTT.

The chain couples TRBV7-6 to TRBJ1-3; D gene ambiguous. CDR1 and CDR2 from the germline V gene are SGHVS and FNYEAQ. Trimming shortened V by 3 bases and J by 0 bases, and 9 bases separated the two germline ends. The CDR3 is 15 amino acids. CDR3 residues: CASSLGRFSGNTIYF. As DNA, the CDR3 is TGTGCCAGCAGCTTGGGTCGGTTCTCTGGAAACACCATATATTTT.